This T cell receptor beta chain was identified in a study of beta chain features in type 1 diabetes. Donors underwent one heparinised blood draw, 95 to 150 mL on average. All sorted populations exceeded 95% purity. With regard to this clone: Its antigen is currently unknown.

The junction had 14 bases not matched to a gene; V was cut back by 5 bases and J by 6 bases. The CDR3 has 16 amino acids. Germline V gene data show CDR1 as SEHNR and CDR2 as FQNEAQ (reference sequence). The authors reverse transcribed all of the isolated RNA, so sequencing captured expressed TCRB transcripts. Libraries were prepared by immunoSEQ multiplex PCR; TCRdb keeps only in-frame clonotypes and omits some of them. The sample records about 900,000 clones, 15% to 20% being singletons. Study observations and caveats: Significant though moderate, a shortening of TCRB CDR3s appeared in all four CD4+ subsets of Type 1 diabetes patients.

Sequenced: naive CD4+ T cells from blood. The clonotype originates from a woman aged 18-29 years in good health. The chain links TRBV7-9 to TRBJ2-3; 7 bases agree with TRBD2. As DNA, the CDR3 is TGTGCCAGCAGCCGCGCGGCGGCTAGCGGAGGGGATACGCAGTATTTT. Translating gives CASSRAAASGGDTQYF.